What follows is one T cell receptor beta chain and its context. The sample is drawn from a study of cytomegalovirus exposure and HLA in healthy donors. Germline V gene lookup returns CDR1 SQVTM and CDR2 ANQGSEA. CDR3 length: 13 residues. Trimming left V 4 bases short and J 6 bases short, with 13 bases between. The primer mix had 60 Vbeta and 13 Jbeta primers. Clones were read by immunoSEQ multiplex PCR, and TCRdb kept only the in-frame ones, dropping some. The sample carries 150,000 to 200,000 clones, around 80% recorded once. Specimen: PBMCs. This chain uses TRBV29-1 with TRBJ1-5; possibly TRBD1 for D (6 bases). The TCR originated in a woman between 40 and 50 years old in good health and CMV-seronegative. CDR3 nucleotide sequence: TGCAGCGTTGCAGTAGGGGGGGCTCAGCCCCAGCATTTT. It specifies CSVAVGGAQPQHF.